This T cell receptor (beta chain) was identified during a study of T-cell memory formation after mild COVID-19. Study-wide points: Clones that got smaller from day 15 to 85 had even CD4/CD8, while clones growing later tipped toward CD4+.

TCRalpha and TCRbeta libraries used 5'RACE with constant-segment primers and UMIs. One entry per CDR3 protein, called by TCRdb with MiXCR from the 5' RACE reads. The data contain 300,000 or so distinct CDR3 sequences, roughly 15% of them singletons. For this clonotype: Antigen specificity is unknown.

Germline V lookup: CDR1 DFQATT, CDR2 SNEGSKA (reference sequence). Between the trimmed V and J ends, which lost 6 bases and 0 bases, there was a span of 16 bases. The length of the CDR3 is 15 residues. The chain links TRBV20-1 to TRBJ2-3; D uncertain. The sequence came from a man between 18 and 35 years old who had mild COVID-19 (a few samples of this study predate the infection). Cell type and time point are not known. The sample comprised PBMCs or a T cell subset sorted from them (not recorded which). CDR3 in amino acids: CSALPWDGSTDTQYF. CDR3 nucleotide sequence: TGCAGTGCCTTACCCTGGGATGGCAGCACAGATACGCAGTATTTT.